Presented here are 9 T cell receptor beta chains from one specimen sequenced in a study of cytomegalovirus exposure and HLA in healthy donors. Repertoires were generated with immunoSEQ multiplex PCR, while TCRdb's copy carries only in-frame clones and drops some. The table lists 300,000 to 450,000 clones, roughly 90% of them singletons, with roughly 0.75% in the top ten. What was sequenced was PBMCs. These receptors all come from a woman between 18 and 29 years old in good health and CMV-seronegative.

This sequence joins TRBV7-3 and TRBJ2-5; 9 bases match TRBD2. Germline V gene data show CDR1 as SGHTA and CDR2 as FQGTGA. After removal of 5 bases from V and 4 bases from J, the junction contained 11 bases not matched to a gene. This CDR3 comprises 16 residues. The CDR3 here is CASSPRGRGGSETQYF. In DNA, the CDR3 is TGTGCCAGCAGCCCTCGCGGGAGGGGAGGTTCAGAGACCCAGTACTTC.

In its sample, this clone was seen once. The chain carries TRBV6-5 and TRBJ2-1; 7 nucleotides match TRBD1. This CDR3 is 14 amino acids long. Germline V CDR1 and CDR2: MNHEY, SVGAGI. J gave up 6 bases and V 2 bases, and 4 bases lay outside the gene matches. CDR3 sequence: CASSYGAGGNEQFF. Written as DNA, the CDR3 is TGTGCCAGCAGTTACGGCGCAGGGGGCAATGAGCAGTTCTTC.

The rearrangement links TRBV7-9 to TRBJ2-7; no clear D gene. Between the trimmed V and J ends, which lost 4 bases and 6 bases, there was a span of 7 bases. Germline-derived CDR1 and CDR2 are SEHNR and FQNEAQ (reference sequence). The CDR3 length is 11 residues. The CDR3 DNA sequence: TGTGCCAGCAGCTCCTTAGCCGAGCAGTACTTC. This sequence encodes CASSSLAEQYF.

The gene calls are TRBV7-9 and TRBJ2-1; a possible D gene is TRBD2 (6 bases). The V end lost 1 base, the J end lost 2 bases, and 9 bases lay between the germline ends. Germline V gene data show CDR1 as SEHNR and CDR2 as FQNEAQ (reference sequence). CDR3 length equals 15 residues. In nucleotides, the CDR3 is TGTGCCAGCAGCTTAGTGGGGGGTCCCTACAATGAGCAGTTCTTC. It is translated as CASSLVGGPYNEQFF.

This clone is a singleton in its sample. The chain employs TRBV21-1 and TRBJ2-7; TRBD2 is the table's D call, not checked against the DNA. TRBV21-1 is a pseudogene locus. CDR3 length: 10 residues. The CDR3 sequence is CASSRRLAYF. DNA for the CDR3: TGTGCCAGCAGTCGGCGTCTAGCGTACTTC.

The chain joins TRBV10-1 to TRBJ2-1; 8 bases align to TRBD1. The J segment lost 3 bases and the V segment lost 8 bases, leaving 0 bases of the junction unmatched. This CDR3 region has 12 residues. Germline values: CDR1 WNHNN, CDR2 SYGVQD (reference sequence). In DNA, the CDR3 is TGCGCCAGCGGACAGGGCTACAATGAGCAGTTCTTC. Translated, it gives CASGQGYNEQFF.

The gene calls are TRBV29-1 and TRBJ1-3; tentative D call: TRBD1 (5 bases). This CDR3 has 14 amino acids. Deletions cut 2 bases from V and 2 bases from J, with 10 bases between. Germline lookup yields CDR1 SQVTM and CDR2 ANQGSEA. This chain's CDR3 is CSVELIGAGNTIYF. Here the CDR3 DNA reads TGCAGCGTTGAATTAATAGGGGCTGGAAACACCATATATTTT.

The chain has TRBV6-5 and TRBJ1-3; weak D call: TRBD1 (6 bases). Trimming removed 6 bases at V and 2 bases at J, with 11 bases between. The germline V gene encodes CDR1 MNHEY and CDR2 SVGAGI. This CDR3 region has 14 residues. CDR3 residues: CASSQTGTGNTIYF. The DNA of the CDR3 is TGTGCCAGCAGCCAAACAGGGACTGGAAACACCATATATTTT.

The chain has TRBV19 and TRBJ2-6; 13 bases agree with TRBD2. The germline CDR1 and CDR2 sequences are LNHDA and SQIVND (reference sequence). The ends lost 7 bases at V and 1 base at J; junction bases unmatched: 22. The CDR3 is made up of 23 amino acids. The CDR3 sequence is CASTFGQSWGTSGIRSGANVLTF. The CDR3 DNA is TGTGCCAGTACCTTTGGACAGAGTTGGGGGACTAGCGGGATACGGTCTGGGGCCAACGTCCTGACTTTC.